A selection of T cell receptor beta chains follows, all from one sample in a study of OX40 agonist ivuxolimab in advanced cancers. TCRdb keeps only in-frame clones here, not all; method: immunoSEQ multiplex PCR. The repertoire holds more than 25,000 clones, with more than 75% as singletons. Sample: CD4+ or CD8+ T cells sorted from blood, taken in a trial of the OX40 agonist ivuxolimab. These receptors came from an adult with an advanced solid tumor such as melanoma, head and neck, liver or kidney cancer. The CDR3 runs from the conserved cysteine through the conserved F or W. A D gene is named only where the DNA matches it firmly.

J | V | D | CDR3
TRBJ1-1 | TRBV6-5 | . | CASSYLGKLGEAFF
TRBJ2-7 | TRBV15 | TRBD1 | CATSSGGQGYEQYF
TRBJ2-3 | TRBV28 | TRBD1 | CASSFGGQADTQYF
TRBJ1-2 | TRBV7-3 | . | CASSLTANYGYTF
TRBJ1-2 | TRBV9 | . | CASSVGPSGYTF
TRBJ2-3 | TRBV4-1 | . | CASSQDGGGVDTQYF
TRBJ2-3 | TRBV4-1 | TRBD2 | CAAAPGLGGTDTQYF
TRBJ1-4 | TRBV27 | . | CASSLSQGLGEKLFF
TRBJ2-3 | TRBV7-9 | TRBD1 | CASRPRTGDVTDTQYF
TRBJ1-3 | TRBV6-1 | . | CASKASGNTIYF
TRBJ2-3 | TRBV5-6 | . | CASSSGRLGDTQYF
TRBJ2-1 | TRBV6-4 | TRBD2 | CASSESGAGDYDEQFF
TRBJ2-2 | TRBV7-7 | . | CASSLEVNTGELFF
TRBJ2-7 | TRBV29-1 | . | CSVSLDKTYEQYF
TRBJ1-4 | TRBV27 | . | CASSLSGGLVTNEKLFF
TRBJ1-1 | TRBV5-5 | . | CASSLNRPNTEAFF
TRBJ2-1 | TRBV27 | . | CASSFGDTYNEQFF
TRBJ2-7 | TRBV27 | TRBD2 | CASGLTSGETYSYEQYF
TRBJ2-7 | TRBV6-1 | . | CASSSGATYEQYF
TRBJ2-5 | TRBV4-1 | . | CASSPPGETQYF
TRBJ2-7 | TRBV13 | . | CASSLGFGSTYEQYF
TRBJ2-1 | TRBV5-1 | . | CASSDPTDNEQFF
TRBJ2-5 | TRBV4-1 | . | CASSQVWAETQYF
TRBJ2-1 | TRBV10-3 | TRBD2 | CAISESIAGYNEQFF
TRBJ1-1 | TRBV2 | TRBD1 | CASSLVSGTGGVNTEAFF
TRBJ2-3 | TRBV10-1 | . | CASKLADTQYF
TRBJ2-3 | TRBV7-9 | . | CASSSLGGGADTQYF